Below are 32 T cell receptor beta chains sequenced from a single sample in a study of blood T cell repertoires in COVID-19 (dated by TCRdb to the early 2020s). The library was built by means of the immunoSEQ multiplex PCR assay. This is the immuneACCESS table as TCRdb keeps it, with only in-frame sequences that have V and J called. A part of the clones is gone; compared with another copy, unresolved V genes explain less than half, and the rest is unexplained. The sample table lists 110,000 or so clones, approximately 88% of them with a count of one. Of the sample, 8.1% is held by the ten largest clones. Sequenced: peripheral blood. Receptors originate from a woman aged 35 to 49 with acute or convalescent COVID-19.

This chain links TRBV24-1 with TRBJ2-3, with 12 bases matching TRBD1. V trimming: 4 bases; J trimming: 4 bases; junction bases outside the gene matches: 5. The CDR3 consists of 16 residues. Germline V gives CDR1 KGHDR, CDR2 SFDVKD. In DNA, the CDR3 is TGTGCCACCAGTGACCCGGGACAGGGGGCCTCAGATACGCAGTATTTT. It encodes CATSDPGQGASDTQYF.

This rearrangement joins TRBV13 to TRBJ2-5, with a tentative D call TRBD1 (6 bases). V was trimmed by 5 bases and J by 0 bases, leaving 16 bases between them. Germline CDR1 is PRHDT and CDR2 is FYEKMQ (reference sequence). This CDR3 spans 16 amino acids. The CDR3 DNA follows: TGTGCCAGCAGCCGCCGGGACATCGTATACCAAGAGACCCAGTACTTC. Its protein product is CASSRRDIVYQETQYF.

CDR3 nucleotides: TGTGCCAGCAGTACCGACCCCAACAGGGGAGTAGCCTACGAGCAGTACTTC. Translation: CASSTDPNRGVAYEQYF. This rearrangement joins TRBV2 to TRBJ2-7; TRBD1 agrees at 7 bases. The CDR3 runs to 17 residues. The germline V gene has CDR1 SNHLY and CDR2 FYNNEI. V lost 5 bases to trimming and J lost 2 bases; unmatched junction nucleotides: 15. Filled out from reference TRBV2 and TRBJ2-7, the complete variable domain reads EPEVTQTPSHQVTQMGQEVILRCVPISNHLYFYWYRQILGQKVEFLVSFYNNEISEKSEIFDDQFSVERPDGSNFTLKIRSTKLEDSAMYFCASSTDPNRGVAYEQYFGPGTRLTVT.

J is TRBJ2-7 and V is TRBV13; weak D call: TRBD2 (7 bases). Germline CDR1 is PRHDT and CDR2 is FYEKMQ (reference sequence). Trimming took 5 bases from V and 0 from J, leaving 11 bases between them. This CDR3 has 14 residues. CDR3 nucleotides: TGTGCCAGCAGCCAAGGGGGGGCCTCCTACGAGCAGTACTTC. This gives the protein CASSQGGASYEQYF.

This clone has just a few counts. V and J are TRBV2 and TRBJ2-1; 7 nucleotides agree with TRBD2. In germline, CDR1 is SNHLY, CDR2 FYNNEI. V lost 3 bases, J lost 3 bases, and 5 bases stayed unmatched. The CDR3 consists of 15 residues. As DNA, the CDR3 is TGTGCCAGCAGTGATGGCGGGGGACTCTACAATGAGCAGTTCTTC. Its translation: CASSDGGGLYNEQFF.

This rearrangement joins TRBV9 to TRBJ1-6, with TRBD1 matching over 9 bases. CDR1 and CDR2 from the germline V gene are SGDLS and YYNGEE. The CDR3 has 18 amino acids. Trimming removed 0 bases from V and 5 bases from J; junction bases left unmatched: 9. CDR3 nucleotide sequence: TGTGCCAGCAGCGTAGCCCCGGGGACAGGGCTTGATAATTCACCCCTCCACTTT. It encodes CASSVAPGTGLDNSPLHF.

CDR3: CASSRYSSGGAETQYF. In DNA, the CDR3 is TGTGCCAGCAGCCGATACTCTAGCGGGGGGGCCGAGACCCAGTACTTC. V is TRBV11-2 and J is TRBJ2-5, with 12 positions matching TRBD2. The germline V gene has CDR1 SGHAT and CDR2 FQNNGV. The V segment lost 5 bases and the J segment 5 bases; nucleotides outside the gene matches: 9. The CDR3 consists of 16 residues. The whole variable domain, remainder taken from reference TRBV11-2 and TRBJ2-5, is EAGVAQSPRYKIIEKRQSVAFWCNPISGHATLYWYQQILGQGPKLLIQFQNNGVVDDSQLPKDRFSAERLKGVDSTLKIQPAKLEDSAVYLCASSRYSSGGAETQYFGPGTRLLVL.

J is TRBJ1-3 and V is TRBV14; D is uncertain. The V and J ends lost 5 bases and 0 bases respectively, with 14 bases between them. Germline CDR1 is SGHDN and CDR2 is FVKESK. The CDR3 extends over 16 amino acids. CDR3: CASSFRRSPSGNTIYF. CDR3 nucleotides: TGTGCCAGCAGCTTTAGGCGGAGCCCCTCTGGAAACACCATATATTTT.

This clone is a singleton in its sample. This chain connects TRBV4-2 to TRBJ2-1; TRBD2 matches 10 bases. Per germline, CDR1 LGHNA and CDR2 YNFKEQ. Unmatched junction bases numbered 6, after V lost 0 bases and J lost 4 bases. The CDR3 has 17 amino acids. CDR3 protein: CASSQEEGTSVYNEQFF. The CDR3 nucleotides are TGTGCCAGCAGCCAAGAGGAGGGGACTAGCGTTTACAATGAGCAGTTCTTC.

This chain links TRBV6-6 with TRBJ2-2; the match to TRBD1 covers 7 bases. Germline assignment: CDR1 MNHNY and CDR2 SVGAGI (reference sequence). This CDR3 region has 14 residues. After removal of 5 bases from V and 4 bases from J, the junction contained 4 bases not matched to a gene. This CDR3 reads CASSVDRFTGELFF. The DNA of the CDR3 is TGTGCCAGCAGTGTGGACAGGTTCACCGGGGAGCTGTTTTTT.

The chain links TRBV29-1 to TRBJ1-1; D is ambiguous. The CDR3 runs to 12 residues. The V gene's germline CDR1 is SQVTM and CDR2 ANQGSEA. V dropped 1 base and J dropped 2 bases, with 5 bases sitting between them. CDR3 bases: TGCAGCGTTGAAGTCAAAAACACTGAAGCTTTCTTT. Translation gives CSVEVKNTEAFF.

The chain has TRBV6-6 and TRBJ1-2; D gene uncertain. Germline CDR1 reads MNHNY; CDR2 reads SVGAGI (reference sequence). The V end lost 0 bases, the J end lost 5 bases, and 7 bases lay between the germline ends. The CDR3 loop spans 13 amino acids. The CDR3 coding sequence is TGTGCCAGCAGTTACTCCGCCGGGTATGGCTACACCTTC. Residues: CASSYSAGYGYTF.

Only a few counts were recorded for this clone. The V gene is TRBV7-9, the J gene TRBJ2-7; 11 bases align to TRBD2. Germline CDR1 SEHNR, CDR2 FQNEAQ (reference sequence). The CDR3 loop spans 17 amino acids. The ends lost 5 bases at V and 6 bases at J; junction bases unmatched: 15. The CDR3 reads CASSPGLAVTGRTEQYF. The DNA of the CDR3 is TGTGCCAGCAGCCCGGGACTAGCGGTTACTGGGAGAACCGAGCAGTACTTC.

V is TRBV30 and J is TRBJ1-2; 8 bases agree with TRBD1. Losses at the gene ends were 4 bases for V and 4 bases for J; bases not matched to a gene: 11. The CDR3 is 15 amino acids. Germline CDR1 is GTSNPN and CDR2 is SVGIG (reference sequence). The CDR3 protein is CAWIIRTGLLYGYTF. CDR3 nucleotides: TGTGCCTGGATCATTAGGACAGGGCTACTCTATGGCTACACCTTC.

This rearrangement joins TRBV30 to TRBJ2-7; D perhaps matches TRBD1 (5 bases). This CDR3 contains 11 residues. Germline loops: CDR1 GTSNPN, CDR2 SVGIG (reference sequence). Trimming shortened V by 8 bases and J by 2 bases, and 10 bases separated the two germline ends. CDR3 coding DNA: TGTGCCCTTTTAGGGGCCTACGAGCAGTACTTC. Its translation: CALLGAYEQYF. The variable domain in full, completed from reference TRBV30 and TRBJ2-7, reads SQTIHQWPATLVQPVGSPLSLECTVEGTSNPNLYWYRQAAGRGLQLLFYSVGIGQISSEVPQNLSASRPQDRQFILSSKKLLLSDSGFYLCALLGAYEQYFGPGTRLTVT.

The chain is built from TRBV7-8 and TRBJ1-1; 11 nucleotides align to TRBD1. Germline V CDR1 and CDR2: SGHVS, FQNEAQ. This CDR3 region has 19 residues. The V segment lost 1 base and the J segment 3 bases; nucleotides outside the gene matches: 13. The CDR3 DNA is TGTGCCAGCAGCTTAGTGTCGGGTTTGGGGACAGGGGGGTACACTGAAGCTTTCTTT. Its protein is CASSLVSGLGTGGYTEAFF.

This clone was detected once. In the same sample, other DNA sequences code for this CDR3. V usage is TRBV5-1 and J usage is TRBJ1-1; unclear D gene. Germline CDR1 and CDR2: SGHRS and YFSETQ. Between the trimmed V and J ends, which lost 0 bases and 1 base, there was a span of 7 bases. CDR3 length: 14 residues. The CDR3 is CASSLAGRNTEAFF. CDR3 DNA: TGCGCCAGCAGCTTGGCCGGGAGGAACACTGAAGCTTTCTTT.

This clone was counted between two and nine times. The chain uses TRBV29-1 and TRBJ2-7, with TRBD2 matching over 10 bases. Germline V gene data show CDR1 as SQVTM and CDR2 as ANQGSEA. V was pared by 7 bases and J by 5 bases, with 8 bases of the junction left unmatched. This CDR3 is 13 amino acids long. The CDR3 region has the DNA TGCAGCGCTCAAGCGGGGGGGCTACACGAGCAGTACTTC. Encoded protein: CSAQAGGLHEQYF.

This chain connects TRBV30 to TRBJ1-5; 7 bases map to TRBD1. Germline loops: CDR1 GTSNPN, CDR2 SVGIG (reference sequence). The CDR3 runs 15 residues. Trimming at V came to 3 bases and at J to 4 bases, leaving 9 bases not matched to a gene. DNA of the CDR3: TGTGCCTGGAGCCAGGACAGGAAAGGAAATCAGCCCCAGCATTTT. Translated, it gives CAWSQDRKGNQPQHF.

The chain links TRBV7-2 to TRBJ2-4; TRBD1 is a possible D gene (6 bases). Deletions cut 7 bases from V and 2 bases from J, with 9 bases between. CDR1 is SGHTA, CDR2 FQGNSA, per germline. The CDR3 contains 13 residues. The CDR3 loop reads CASTTGSKNIQYF. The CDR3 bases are TGTGCCAGCACCACAGGGTCCAAAAACATTCAGTACTTC. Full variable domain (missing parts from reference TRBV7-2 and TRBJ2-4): GAGVSQSPSNKVTEKGKDVELRCDPISGHTALYWYRQSLGQGLEFLIYFQGNSAPDKSGLPSDRFSAERTGGSVSTLTIQRTQQEDSAVYLCASTTGSKNIQYFGAGTRLSVL.

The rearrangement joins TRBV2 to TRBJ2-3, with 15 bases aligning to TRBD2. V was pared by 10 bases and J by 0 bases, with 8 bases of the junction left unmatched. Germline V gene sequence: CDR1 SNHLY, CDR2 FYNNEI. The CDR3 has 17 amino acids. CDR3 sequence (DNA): TGTGCCACCACCGGGACTAGCGGGGGGACTAGCACAGATACGCAGTATTTT. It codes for CATTGTSGGTSTDTQYF.

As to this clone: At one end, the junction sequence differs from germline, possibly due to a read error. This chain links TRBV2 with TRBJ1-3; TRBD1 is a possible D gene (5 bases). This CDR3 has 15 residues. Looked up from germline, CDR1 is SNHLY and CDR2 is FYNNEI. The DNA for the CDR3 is TGTGCCAGCAGTGTTATTTCCGGGGGAGGAAGCACCATATATTTT. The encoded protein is CASSVISGGGSTIYF.

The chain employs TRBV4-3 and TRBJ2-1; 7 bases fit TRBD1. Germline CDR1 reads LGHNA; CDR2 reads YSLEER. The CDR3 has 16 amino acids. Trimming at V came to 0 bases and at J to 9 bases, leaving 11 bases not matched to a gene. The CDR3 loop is CASSQDVLGGRGEQFF. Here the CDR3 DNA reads TGCGCCAGCAGCCAAGACGTGCTAGGGGGCAGGGGTGAGCAGTTCTTC.

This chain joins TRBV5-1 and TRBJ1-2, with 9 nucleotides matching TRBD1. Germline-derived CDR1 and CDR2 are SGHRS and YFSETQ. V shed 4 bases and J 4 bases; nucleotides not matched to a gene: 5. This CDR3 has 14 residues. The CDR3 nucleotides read TGCGCCAGCAGCGAGACAGGGGGAGGCTATGGCTACACCTTC. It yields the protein CASSETGGGYGYTF. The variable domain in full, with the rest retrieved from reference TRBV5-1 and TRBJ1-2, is KAGVTQTPRYLIKTRGQQVTLSCSPISGHRSVSWYQQTPGQGLQFLFEYFSETQRNKGNFPGRFSGRQFSNSRSEMNVSTLELGDSALYLCASSETGGGYGYTFGSGTRLTVV.

The CDR3 protein is CASSLGARGLAANEQFF. CDR3 in DNA: TGTGCCAGCAGCTTAGGCGCTCGTGGACTAGCGGCCAATGAGCAGTTCTTC. The chain carries TRBV7-8 and TRBJ2-1; 10 bases match TRBD2. With V trimmed by 1 base and J by 6 bases, 9 bases remained unmatched. The CDR3 totals 17 residues. The germline CDR1 and CDR2 sequences are SGHVS and FQNEAQ.

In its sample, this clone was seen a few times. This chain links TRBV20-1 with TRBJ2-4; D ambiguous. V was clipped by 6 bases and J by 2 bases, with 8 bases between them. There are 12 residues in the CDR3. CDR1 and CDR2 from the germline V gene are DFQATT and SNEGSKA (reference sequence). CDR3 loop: CSASQTKNIQYF. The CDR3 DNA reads TGCAGTGCCAGTCAAACCAAAAACATTCAGTACTTC.

Here the CDR3 DNA reads TGTGCCAGCAGTTGGACAGGGGAAGCATCACCCCTCCACTTT. This codes for CASSWTGEASPLHF. The chain links TRBV27 to TRBJ1-6; 9 positions match TRBD1. CDR3 length: 14 residues. Germline values: CDR1 MNHEY, CDR2 SMNVEV (reference sequence). The V gene end was trimmed by 4 bases and the J gene end by 10 bases; junction bases not matched to a gene: 5.

The CDR3 spells CASSPQIGSGNFNEQFF. The CDR3 DNA sequence: TGTGCCAGCAGCCCTCAGATAGGGTCGGGGAATTTTAATGAGCAGTTCTTC. The genes are TRBV3-1 (or the pseudogene TRBV3-2) and TRBJ2-1; D might be TRBD2 (5 bases). Germline V CDR1 and CDR2: LGHDT, YNNKEL (reference sequence). The length of the CDR3 is 17 residues. The V gene lost 4 bases and the J gene lost 7 bases, with 23 bases spanning the gap.

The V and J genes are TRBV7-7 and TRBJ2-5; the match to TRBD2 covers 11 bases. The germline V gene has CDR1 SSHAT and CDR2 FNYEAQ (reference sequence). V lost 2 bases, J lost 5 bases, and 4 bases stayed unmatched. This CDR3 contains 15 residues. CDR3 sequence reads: CASSLTASGGETQYF. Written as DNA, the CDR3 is TGTGCCAGCAGCTTAACGGCTAGCGGGGGGGAGACCCAGTACTTC.

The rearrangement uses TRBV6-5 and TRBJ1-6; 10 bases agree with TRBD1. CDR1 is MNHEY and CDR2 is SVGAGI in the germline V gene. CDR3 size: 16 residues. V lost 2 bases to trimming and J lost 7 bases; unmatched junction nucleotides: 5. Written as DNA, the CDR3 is TGTGCCAGCAGTTACCCGACAGGGGGCGGCAATTCACCCCTCCACTTT. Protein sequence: CASSYPTGGGNSPLHF.

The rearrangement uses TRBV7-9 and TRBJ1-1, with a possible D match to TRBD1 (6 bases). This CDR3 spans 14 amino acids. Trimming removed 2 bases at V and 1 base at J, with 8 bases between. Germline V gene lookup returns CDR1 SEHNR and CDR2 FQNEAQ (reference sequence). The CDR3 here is CASSLLDRNTEAFF. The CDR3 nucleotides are TGTGCCAGCAGCTTATTGGACAGGAACACTGAAGCTTTCTTT.

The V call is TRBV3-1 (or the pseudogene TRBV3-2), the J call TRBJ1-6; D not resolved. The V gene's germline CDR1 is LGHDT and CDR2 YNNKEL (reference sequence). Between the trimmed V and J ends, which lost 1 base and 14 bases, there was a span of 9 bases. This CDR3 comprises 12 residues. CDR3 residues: CASSQVSRALHF. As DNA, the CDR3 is TGTGCCAGCAGCCAAGTAAGTCGGGCCCTCCACTTT.